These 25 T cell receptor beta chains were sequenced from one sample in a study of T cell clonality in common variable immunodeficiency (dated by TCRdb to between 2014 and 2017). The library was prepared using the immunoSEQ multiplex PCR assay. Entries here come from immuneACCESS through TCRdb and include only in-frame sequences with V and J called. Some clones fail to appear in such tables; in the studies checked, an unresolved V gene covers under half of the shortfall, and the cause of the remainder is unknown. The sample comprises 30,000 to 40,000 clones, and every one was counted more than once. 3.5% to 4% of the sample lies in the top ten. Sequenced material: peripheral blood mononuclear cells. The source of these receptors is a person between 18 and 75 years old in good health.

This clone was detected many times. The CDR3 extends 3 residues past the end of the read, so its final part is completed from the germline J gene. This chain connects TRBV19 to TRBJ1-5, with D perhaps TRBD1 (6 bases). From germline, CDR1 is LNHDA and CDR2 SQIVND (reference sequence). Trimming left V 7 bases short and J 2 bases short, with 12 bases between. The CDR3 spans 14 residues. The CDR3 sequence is CASTGGGRNQPQHF. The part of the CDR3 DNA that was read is TGTGCCAGTACGGGTGGGGGCCGCAATCAGCCC.

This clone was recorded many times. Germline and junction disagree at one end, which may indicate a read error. The chain's CDR3 is CASSQESLGQGIYGYTF. The sequenced CDR3 bases are TGCGCCAGCAGCCAAGAATCTCTGGGACAGGGGATCTATGGC. The gene calls are TRBV4-2 and TRBJ1-2, with 10 bases that match TRBD1. The sequenced fragment ends 3 residues before the CDR3 boundary, so the rest is inferred from the germline J gene. This CDR3 is 17 amino acids long. The germline gives CDR1 LGHNA, CDR2 YNFKEQ.

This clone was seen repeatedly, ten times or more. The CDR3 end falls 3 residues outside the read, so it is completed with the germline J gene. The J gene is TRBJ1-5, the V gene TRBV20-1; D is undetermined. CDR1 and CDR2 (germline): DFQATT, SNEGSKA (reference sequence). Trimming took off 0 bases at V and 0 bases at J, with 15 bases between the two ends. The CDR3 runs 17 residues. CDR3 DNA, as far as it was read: TGCAGTGCTAGAGATTCGCGGCGAATCTATAGCAATCAGCCC. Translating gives CSARDSRRIYSNQP. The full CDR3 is CSARDSRRIYSNQPQHF.

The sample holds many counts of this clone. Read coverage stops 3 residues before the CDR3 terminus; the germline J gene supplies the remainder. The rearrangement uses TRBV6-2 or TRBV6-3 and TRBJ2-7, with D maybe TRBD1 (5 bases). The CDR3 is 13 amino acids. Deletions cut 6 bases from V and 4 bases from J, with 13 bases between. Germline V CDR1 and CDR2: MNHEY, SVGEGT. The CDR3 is CASSSLGRYEQYF. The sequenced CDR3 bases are TGTGCCAGCAGCTCCTTGGGGCGGTACGAG.

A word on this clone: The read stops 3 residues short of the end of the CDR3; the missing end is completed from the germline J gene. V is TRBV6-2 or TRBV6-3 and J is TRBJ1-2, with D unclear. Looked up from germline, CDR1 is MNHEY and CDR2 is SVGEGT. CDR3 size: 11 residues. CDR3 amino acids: CASRDYNDYTF. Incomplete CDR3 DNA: TGTGCCAGCAGAGACTACAATGAC.

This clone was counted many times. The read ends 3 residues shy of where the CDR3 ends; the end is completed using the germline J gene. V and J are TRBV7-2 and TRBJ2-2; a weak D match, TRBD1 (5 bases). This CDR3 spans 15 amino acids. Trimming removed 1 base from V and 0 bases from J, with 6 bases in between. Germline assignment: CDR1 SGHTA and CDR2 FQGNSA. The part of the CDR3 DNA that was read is TGTGCCAGCAGCTTAGGGGGCCCGAACACCGGGGAG. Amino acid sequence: CASSLGGPNTGE. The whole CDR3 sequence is CASSLGGPNTGELFF.

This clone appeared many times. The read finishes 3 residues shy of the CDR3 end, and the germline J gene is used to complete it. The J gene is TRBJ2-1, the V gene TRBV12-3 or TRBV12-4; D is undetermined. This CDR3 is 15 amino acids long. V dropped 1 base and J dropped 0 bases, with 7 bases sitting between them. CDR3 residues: CASSLVEFSYNEQFF. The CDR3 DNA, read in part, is TGTGCCAGCAGTTTAGTAGAGTTCTCCTACAATGAG.

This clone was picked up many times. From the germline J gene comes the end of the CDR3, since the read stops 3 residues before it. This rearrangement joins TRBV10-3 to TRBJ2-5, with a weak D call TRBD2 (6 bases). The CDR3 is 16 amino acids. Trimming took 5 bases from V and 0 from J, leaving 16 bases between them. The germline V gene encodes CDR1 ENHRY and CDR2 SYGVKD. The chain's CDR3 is CAISSDSGLHQETQYF. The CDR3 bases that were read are TGTGCCATCAGTTCAGATTCGGGACTCCACCAAGAGACC.

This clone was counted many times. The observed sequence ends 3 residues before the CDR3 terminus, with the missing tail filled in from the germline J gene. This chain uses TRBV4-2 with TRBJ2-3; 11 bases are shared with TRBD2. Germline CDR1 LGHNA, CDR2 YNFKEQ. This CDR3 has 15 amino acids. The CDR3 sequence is CASSPTSGSAGTQYF. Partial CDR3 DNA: TGTGCCAGCAGCCCCACTAGCGGGAGTGCCGGGACG.

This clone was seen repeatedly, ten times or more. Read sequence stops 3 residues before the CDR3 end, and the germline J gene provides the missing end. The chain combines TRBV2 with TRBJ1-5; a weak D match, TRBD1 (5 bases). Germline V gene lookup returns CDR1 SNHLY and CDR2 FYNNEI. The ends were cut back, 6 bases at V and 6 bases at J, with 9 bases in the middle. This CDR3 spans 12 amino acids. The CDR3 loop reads CASSEGFQPQHF. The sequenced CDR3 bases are TGTGCCAGCAGCGAGGGGTTTCAGCCC.

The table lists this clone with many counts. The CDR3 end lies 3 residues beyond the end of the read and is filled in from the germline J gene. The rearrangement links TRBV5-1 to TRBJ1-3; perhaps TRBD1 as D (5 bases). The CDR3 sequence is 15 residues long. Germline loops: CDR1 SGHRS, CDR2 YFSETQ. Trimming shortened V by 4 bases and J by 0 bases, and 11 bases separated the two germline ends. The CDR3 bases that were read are TGCGCCAGCAGCCGAGACAGCAGCTCTGGAAACACC. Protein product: CASSRDSSSGNT. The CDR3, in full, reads CASSRDSSSGNTIYF.

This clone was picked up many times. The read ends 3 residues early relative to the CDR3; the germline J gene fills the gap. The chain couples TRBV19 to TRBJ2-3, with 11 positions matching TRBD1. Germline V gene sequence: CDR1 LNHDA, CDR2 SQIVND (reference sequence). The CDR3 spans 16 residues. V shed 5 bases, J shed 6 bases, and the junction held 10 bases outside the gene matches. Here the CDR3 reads CASSPRDRGGLDTQYF. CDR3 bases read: TGTGCCAGTAGTCCCCGGGACAGGGGGGGACTGGATACG.

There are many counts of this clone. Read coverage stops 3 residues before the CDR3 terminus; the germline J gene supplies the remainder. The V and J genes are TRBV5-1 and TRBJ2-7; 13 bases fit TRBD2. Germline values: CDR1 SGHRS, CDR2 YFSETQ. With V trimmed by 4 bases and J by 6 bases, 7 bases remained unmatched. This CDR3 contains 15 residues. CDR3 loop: CASSLGLAGVGEQYF. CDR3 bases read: TGCGCCAGCAGCCTAGGACTAGCGGGAGTTGGCGAG.

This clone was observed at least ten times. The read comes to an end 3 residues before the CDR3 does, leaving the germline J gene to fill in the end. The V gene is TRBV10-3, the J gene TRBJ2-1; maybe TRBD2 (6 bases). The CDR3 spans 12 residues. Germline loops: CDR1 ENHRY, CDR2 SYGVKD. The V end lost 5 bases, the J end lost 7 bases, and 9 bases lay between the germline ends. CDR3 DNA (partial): TGTGCCATCAGTCCTCTAGCGAATGAG. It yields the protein CAISPLANE. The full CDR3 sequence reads CAISPLANEQFF.

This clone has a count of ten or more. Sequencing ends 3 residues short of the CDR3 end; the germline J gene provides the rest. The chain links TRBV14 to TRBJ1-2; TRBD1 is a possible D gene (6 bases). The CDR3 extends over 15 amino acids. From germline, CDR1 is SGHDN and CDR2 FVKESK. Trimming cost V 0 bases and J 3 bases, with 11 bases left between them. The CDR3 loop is CASSQEVTGHYGYTF. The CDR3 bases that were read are TGTGCCAGCAGCCAAGAAGTAACAGGGCACTATGGC.

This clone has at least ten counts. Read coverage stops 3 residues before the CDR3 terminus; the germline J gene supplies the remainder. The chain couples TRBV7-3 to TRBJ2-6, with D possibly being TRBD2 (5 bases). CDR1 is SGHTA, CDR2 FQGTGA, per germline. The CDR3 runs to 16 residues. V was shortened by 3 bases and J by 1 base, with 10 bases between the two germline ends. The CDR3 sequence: CASSFGVGSGANVLTF. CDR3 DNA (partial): TGTGCCAGCAGCTTCGGGGTAGGGTCTGGGGCCAACGTC.

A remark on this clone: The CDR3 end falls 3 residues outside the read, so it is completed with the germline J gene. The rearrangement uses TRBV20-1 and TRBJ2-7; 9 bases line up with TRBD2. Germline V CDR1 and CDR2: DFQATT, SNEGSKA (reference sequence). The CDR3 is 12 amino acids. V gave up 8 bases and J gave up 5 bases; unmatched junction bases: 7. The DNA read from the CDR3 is TGCAGTTACAGGACTAGCGCCCACGAG. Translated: CSYRTSAHE. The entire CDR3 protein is CSYRTSAHEQYF.

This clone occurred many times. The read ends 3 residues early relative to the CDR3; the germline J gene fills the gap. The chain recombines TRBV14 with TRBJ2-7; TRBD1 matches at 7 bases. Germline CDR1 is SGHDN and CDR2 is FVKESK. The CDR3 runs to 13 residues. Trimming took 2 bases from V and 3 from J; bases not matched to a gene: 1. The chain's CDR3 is CASSQYRGYEQYF. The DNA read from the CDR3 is TGTGCCAGCAGCCAATACAGGGGCTACGAG.

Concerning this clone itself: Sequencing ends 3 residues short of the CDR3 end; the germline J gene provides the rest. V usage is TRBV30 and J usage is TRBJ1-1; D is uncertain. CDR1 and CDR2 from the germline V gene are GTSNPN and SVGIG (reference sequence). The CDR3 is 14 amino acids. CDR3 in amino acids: CAWVAEVFTDTAFF. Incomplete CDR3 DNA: TGTGCCTGGGTAGCGGAGGTCTTCACAGATACG. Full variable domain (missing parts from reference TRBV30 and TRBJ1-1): SQTIHQWPATLVQPVGSPLSLECTVEGTSNPNLYWYRQAAGRGLQLLFYSVGIGQISSEVPQNLSASRPQDRQFILSSKKLLLSDSGFYLCAWVAEVFTDTAFFGQGTRLTVV.

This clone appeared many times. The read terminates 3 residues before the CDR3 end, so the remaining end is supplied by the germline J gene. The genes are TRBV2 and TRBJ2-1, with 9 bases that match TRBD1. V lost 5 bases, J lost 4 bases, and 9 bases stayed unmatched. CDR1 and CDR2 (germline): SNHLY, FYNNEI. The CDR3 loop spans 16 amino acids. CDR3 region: CASSSRQGVPYNEQFF. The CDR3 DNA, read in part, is TGTGCCAGCAGTTCTAGACAGGGGGTTCCTTACAATGAG.

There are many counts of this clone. The sequenced part of the CDR3 DNA is TGCAGTCACAGACTCGGGGGAGGCGAG. Its translation: CSHRLGGGE. The full CDR3 protein is CSHRLGGGEQYF. The chain couples TRBV20-1 to TRBJ2-7, with TRBD2 as a possible D gene (6 bases). The CDR3 end falls 3 residues outside the read, so it is completed with the germline J gene. The CDR3 contains 12 residues. V was trimmed by 8 bases and J by 6 bases, leaving 17 bases between them. Germline CDR1 is DFQATT and CDR2 is SNEGSKA (reference sequence).

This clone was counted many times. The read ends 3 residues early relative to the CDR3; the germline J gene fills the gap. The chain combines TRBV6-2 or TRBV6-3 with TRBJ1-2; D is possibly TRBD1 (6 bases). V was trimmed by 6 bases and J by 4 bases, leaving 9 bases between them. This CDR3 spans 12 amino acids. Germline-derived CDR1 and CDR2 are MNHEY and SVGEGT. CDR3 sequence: CASRTGSYGYTF. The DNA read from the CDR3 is TGTGCCAGCAGAACAGGGAGCTATGGC.

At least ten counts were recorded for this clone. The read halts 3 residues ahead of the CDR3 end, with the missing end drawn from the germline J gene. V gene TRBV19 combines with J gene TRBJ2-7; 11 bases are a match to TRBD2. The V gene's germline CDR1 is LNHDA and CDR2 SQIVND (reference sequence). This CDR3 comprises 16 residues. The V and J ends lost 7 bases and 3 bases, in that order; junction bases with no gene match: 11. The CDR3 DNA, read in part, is TGTGCCAGTACCCCTGGGTATGGGACTAGCGGCTACGAG. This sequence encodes CASTPGYGTSGYE. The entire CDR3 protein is CASTPGYGTSGYEQYF.

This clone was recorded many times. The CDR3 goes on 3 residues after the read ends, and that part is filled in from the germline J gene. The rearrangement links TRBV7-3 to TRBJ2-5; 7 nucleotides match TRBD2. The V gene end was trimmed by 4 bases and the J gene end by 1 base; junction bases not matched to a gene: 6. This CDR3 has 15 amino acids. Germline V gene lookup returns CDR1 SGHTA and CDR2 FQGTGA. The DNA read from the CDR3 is TGTGCCAGCAGCTCCGGCTCGGGGGGCCAAGAGACC. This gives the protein CASSSGSGGQET. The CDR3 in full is CASSSGSGGQETQYF.

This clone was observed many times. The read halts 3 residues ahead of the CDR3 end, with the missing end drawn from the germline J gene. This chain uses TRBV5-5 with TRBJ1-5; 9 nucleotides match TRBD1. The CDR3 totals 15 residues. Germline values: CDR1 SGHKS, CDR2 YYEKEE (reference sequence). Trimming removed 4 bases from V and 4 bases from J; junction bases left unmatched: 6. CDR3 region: CASSRAGQGNQPQHF. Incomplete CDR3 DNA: TGTGCCAGCAGCCGGGCTGGACAGGGGAATCAGCCC.